This T cell receptor beta chain appears in the sequencing data of a study of cytomegalovirus exposure and HLA in healthy donors. The V and J ends lost 7 bases and 3 bases respectively, with 13 bases between them. This CDR3 has 13 amino acids. CDR1 and CDR2 (germline): SGDLS, YYNGEE. The study, taken as a whole, reports: Confirmation was obtained in vitro that a few CMV-associated chains are specific for CMV antigens. About 87% or about 30% of the time was how often most TCR beta V segments were productive, according to an earlier analysis.

As for this clone: Its antigen remains unidentified.

PCR primers comprised 60 Vbeta and 13 Jbeta primers. The table came from immunoSEQ multiplex PCR; TCRdb's copy has only in-frame clones and leaves some out. The repertoire includes over 120,000 clones, approximately 82% of them detected once, and 1.4% to 1.5% sits in the top ten. V is TRBV9 and J is TRBJ1-1; D not certain. The receptor comes from a man aged 30 to 45 in good health and CMV-seropositive. Sequenced material: PBMCs. The CDR3 spells CASRRGTHTEAFF. In DNA, the CDR3 is TGTGCCAGCCGTCGGGGAACCCACACTGAAGCTTTCTTT. The complete variable domain, with remaining parts taken from reference TRBV9 and TRBJ1-1, reads DSGVTQTPKHLITATGQRVTLRCSPRSGDLSVYWYQQSLDQGLQFLIQYYNGEERAKGNILERFSAQQFPDLHSELNLSSLELGDSALYFCASRRGTHTEAFFGQGTRLTVV.